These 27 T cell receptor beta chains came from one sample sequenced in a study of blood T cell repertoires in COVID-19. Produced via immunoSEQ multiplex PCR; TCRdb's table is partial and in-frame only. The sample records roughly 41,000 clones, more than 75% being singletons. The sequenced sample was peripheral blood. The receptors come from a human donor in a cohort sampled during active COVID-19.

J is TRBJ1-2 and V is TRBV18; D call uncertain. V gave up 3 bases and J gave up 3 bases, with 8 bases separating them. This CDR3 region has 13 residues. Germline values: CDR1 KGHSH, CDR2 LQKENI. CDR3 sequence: CASSPPGDYGYTF. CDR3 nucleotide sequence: TGTGCCAGCTCACCGCCCGGGGACTATGGCTACACCTTC.

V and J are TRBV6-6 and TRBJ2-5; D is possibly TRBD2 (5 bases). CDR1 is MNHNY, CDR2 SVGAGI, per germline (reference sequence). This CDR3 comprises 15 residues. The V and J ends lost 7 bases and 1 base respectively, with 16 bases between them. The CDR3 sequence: CASTVTGWAQETQYF. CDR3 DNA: TGTGCCAGCACGGTAACGGGGTGGGCCCAAGAGACCCAGTACTTC.

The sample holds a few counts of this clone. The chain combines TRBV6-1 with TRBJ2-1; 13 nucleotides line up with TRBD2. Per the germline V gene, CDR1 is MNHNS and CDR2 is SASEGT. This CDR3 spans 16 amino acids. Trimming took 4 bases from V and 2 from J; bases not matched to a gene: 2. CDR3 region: CASSGLAGGTYNEQFF. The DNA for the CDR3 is TGTGCCAGCAGTGGACTAGCGGGAGGTACCTACAATGAGCAGTTCTTC.

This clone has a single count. CDR3 nucleotide sequence: TGTGCCAGCAGCCCCTTACTCACAGATACGCAGTATTTT. Translated, it gives CASSPLLTDTQYF. The chain couples TRBV7-9 to TRBJ2-3; D gene unclear. This CDR3 is 13 amino acids long. Germline V gives CDR1 SEHNR, CDR2 FQNEAQ (reference sequence). Trimming took off 5 bases at V and 2 bases at J, with 8 bases between the two ends.

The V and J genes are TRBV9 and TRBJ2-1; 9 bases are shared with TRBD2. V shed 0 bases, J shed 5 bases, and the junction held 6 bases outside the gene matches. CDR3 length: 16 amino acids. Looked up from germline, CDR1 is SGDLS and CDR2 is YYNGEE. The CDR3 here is CASSVAIAGANNEQFF. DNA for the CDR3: TGTGCCAGCAGCGTAGCTATAGCGGGAGCAAACAATGAGCAGTTCTTC.

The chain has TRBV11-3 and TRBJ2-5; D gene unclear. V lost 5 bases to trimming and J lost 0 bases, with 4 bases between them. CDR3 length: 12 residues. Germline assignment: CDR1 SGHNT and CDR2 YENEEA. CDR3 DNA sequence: TGTGCCAGCAGCGAGAACCAAGAGACCCAGTACTTC. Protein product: CASSENQETQYF. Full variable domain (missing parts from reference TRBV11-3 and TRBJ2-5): EAGVVQSPRYKIIEKKQPVAFWCNPISGHNTLYWYLQNLGQGPELLIRYENEEAVDDSQLPKDRFSAERLKGVDSTLKIQPAELGDSAVYLCASSENQETQYFGPGTRLLVL.

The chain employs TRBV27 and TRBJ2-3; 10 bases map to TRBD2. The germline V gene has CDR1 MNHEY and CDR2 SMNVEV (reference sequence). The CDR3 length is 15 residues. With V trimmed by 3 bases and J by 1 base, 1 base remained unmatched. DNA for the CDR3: TGTGCCAGCAGTTTGGGGACTAGCGGCACAGATACGCAGTATTTT. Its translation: CASSLGTSGTDTQYF.

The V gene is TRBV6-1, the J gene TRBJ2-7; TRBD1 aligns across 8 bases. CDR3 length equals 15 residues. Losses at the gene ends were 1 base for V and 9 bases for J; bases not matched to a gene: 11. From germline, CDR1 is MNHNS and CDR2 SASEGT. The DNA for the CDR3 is TGTGCCAGCAGTGAAGATGCCGACAGGGGTTCTTGGCAGTACTTC. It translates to CASSEDADRGSWQYF.

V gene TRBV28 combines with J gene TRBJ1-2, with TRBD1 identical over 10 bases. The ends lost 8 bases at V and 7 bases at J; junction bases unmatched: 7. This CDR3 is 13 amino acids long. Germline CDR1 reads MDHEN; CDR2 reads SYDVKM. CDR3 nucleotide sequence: TGTGCCAGCGGACTTGACAGGGGGCCTGGCTACACCTTC. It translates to CASGLDRGPGYTF.

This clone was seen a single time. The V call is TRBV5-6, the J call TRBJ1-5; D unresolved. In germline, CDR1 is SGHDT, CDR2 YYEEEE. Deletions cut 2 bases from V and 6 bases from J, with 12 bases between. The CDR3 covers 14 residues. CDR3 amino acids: CASSLRLSFQPQHF. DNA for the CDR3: TGTGCCAGCAGCTTAAGACTTAGCTTTCAGCCCCAGCATTTT.

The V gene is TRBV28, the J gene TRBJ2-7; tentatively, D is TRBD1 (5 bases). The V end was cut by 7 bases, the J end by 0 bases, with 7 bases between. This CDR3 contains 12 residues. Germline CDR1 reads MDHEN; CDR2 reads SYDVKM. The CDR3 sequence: CASMQGSYEQYF. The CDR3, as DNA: TGTGCCAGCATGCAGGGCTCCTACGAGCAGTACTTC. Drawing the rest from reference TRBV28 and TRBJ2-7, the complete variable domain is DVKVTQSSRYLVKRTGEKVFLECVQDMDHENMFWYRQDPGLGLRLIYFSYDVKMKEKGDIPEGYSVSREKKERFSLILESASTNQTSMYLCASMQGSYEQYFGPGTRLTVT.

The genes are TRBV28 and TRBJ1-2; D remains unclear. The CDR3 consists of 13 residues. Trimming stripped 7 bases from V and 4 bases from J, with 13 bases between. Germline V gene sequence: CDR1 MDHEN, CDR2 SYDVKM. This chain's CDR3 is CASTGSALYGYTF. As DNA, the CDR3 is TGTGCCAGCACAGGCTCAGCCCTCTATGGCTACACCTTC.

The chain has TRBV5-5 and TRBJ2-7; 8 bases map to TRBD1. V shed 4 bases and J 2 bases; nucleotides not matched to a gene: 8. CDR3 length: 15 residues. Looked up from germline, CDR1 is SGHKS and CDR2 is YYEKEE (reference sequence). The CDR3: CASSGDRSAPYEQYF. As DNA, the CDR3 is TGTGCCAGCAGCGGGGACAGGTCAGCCCCCTACGAGCAGTACTTC.

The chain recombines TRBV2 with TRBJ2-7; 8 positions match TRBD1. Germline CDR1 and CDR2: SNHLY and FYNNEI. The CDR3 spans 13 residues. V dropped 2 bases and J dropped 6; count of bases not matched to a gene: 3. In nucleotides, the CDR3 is TGTGCCAGCAGTGAATGGACAGGGCCCGAGCAGTACTTC. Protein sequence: CASSEWTGPEQYF.

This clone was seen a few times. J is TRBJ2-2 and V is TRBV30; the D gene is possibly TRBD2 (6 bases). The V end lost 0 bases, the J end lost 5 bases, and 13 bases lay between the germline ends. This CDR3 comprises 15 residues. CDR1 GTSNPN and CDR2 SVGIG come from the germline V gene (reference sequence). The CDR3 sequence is CAWSVPSAQTGELFF. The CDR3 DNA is TGTGCCTGGAGTGTACCTAGCGCTCAAACCGGGGAGCTGTTTTTT.

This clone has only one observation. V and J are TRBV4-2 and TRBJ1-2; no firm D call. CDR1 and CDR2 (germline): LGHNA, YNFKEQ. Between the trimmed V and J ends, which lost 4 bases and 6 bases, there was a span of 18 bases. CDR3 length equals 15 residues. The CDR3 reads CASSRPPSGENGYTF. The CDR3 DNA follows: TGTGCCAGCAGCCGACCCCCGAGCGGTGAGAATGGCTACACCTTC.

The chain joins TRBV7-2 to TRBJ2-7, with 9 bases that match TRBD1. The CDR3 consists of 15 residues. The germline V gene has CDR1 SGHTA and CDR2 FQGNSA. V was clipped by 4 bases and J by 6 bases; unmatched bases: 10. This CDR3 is CASSWGQGYAREQYF. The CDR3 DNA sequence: TGTGCCAGCAGCTGGGGACAGGGCTACGCGCGCGAGCAGTACTTC. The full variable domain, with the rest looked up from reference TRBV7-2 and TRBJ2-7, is GAGVSQSPSNKVTEKGKDVELRCDPISGHTALYWYRQSLGQGLEFLIYFQGNSAPDKSGLPSDRFSAERTGGSVSTLTIQRTQQEDSAVYLCASSWGQGYAREQYFGPGTRLTVT.

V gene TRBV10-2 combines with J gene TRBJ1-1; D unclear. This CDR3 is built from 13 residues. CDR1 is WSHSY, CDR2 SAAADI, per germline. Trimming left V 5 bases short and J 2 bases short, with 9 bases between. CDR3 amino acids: CASSSQRNTEAFF. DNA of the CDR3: TGCGCCAGCAGTTCACAGAGAAACACTGAAGCTTTCTTT.

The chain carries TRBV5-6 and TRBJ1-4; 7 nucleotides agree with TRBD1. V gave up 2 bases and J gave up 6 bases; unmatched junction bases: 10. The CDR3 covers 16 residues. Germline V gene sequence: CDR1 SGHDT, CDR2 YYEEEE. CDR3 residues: CASSFHTGTAYEKLFF. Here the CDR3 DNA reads TGTGCCAGCAGCTTTCATACCGGGACAGCCTATGAAAAACTGTTTTTT.

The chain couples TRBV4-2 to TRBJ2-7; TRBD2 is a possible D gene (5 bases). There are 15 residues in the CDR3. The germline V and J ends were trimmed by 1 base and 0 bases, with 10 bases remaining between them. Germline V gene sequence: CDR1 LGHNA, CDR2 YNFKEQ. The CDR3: CASSQVSAGSYEQYF. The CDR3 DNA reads TGTGCCAGCAGCCAAGTTTCCGCGGGCTCCTACGAGCAGTACTTC.

The CDR3 loop reads CASSLTLGTSYNSPLHF. The CDR3 DNA reads TGTGCCAGCAGCTTAACCCTAGGTACCTCCTATAATTCACCCCTCCACTTT. The V and J genes are TRBV7-9 and TRBJ1-6; D remains ambiguous. The CDR3 totals 17 residues. V was pared by 2 bases and J by 0 bases, with 11 bases between. Germline assignment: CDR1 SEHNR and CDR2 FQNEAQ (reference sequence).

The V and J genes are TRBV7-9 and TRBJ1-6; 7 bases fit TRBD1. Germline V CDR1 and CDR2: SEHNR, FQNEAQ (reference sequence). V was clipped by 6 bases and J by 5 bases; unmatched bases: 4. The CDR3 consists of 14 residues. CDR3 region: CASREGQDNSPLHF. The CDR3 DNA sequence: TGTGCCAGCAGGGAAGGACAGGATAATTCACCCCTCCACTTT.

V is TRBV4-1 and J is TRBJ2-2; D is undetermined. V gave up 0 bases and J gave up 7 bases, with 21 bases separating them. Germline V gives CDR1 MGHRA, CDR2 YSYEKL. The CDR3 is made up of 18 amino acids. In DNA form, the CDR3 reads TGCGCCAGCAGCCAAGAGCAAGGCAGGATCATTCTTGGCGGGGAGCTGTTTTTT. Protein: CASSQEQGRIILGGELFF.

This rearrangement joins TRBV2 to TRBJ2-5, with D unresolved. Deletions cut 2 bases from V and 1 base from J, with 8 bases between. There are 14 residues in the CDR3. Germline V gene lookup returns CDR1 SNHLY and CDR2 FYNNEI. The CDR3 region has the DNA TGTGCCAGCAGTGAATTGGGCAGCCAAGAGACCCAGTACTTC. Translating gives CASSELGSQETQYF.

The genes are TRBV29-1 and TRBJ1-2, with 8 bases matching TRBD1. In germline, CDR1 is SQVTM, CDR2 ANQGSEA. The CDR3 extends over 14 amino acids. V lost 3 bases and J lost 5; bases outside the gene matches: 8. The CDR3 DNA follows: TGCAGCGTTGATCCGACAGGGGATGATTATGGCTACACCTTC. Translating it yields CSVDPTGDDYGYTF.

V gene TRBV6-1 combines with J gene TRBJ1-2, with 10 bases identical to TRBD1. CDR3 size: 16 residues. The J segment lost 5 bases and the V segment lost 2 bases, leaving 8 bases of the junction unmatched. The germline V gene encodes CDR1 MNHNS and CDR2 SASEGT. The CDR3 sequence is CASSESRTGGKYGYTF. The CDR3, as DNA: TGTGCCAGCAGTGAATCCAGGACAGGGGGGAAATATGGCTACACCTTC.

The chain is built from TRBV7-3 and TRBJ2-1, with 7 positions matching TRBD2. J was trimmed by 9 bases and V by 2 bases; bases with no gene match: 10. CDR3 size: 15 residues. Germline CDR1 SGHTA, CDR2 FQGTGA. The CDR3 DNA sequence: TGTGCCAGCAGCTTACTTGGGAGGGAGGCGGGTGAGCAGTTCTTC. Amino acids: CASSLLGREAGEQFF.